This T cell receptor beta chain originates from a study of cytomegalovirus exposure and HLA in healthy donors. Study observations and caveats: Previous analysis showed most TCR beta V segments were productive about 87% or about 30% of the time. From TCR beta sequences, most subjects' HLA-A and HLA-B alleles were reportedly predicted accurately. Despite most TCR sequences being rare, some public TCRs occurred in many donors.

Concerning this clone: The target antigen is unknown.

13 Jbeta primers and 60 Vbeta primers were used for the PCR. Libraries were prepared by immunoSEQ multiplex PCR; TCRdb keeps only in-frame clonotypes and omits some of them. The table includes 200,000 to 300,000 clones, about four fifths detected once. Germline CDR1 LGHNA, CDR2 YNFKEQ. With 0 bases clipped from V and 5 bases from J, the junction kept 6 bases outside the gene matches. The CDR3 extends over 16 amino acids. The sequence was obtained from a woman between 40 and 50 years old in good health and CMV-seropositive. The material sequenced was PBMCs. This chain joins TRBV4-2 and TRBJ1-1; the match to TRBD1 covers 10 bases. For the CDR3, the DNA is TGTGCCAGCAGCCAAGATGTAGACAGGGGGCGAACTGAAGCTTTCTTT. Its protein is CASSQDVDRGRTEAFF.